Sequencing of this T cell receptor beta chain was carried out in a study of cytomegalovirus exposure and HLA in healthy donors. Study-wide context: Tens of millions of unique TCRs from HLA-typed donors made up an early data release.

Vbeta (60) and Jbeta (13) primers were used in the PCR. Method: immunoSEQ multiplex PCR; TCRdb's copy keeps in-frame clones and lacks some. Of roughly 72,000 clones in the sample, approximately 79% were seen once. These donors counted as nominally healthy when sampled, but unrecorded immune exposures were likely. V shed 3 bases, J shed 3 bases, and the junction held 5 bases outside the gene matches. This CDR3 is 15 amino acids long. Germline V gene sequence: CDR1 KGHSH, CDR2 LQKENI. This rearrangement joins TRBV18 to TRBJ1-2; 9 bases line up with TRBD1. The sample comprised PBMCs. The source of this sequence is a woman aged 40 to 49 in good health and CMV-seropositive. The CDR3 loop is CASSPQDRGHYGYTF. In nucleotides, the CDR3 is TGTGCCAGCTCACCTCAGGACAGGGGCCACTATGGCTACACCTTC.